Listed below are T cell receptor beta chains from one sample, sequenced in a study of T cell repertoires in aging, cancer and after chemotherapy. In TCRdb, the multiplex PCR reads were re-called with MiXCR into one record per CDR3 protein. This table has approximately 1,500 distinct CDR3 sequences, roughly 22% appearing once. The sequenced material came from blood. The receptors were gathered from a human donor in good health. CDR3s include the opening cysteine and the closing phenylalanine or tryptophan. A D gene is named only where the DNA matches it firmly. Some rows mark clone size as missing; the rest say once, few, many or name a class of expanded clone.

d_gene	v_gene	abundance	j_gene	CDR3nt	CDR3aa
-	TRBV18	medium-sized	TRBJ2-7	TGTGCCAGCCAAAACGAAGGGACGCGGGGCCTTTACGAGCAGTACTTC	CASQNEGTRGLYEQYF
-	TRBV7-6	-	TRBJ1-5	TGTGCCAGCAGCTTAGCGCCGGAGGGTCAGCCCCAGCATTTT	CASSLAPEGQPQHF
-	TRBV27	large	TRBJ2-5	TGTGCCACCCGACCGCCTTGGGGGTTCCAAGAGACCCAGTACTTC	CATRPPWGFQETQYF
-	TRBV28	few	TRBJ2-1	TGTGCCAGCAGAGAGGAGAGGTTCTCTGACAATGAGCAGTTCTTC	CASREERFSDNEQFF
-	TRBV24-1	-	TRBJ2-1	TGTGCCACCAGTGATCCCCAGACGAACGAGCAGTTCTTC	CATSDPQTNEQFF
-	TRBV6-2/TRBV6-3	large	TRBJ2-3	TGTGCCAGCGGGGCAGCGGGCACAGATACGCAGTATTTT	CASGAAGTDTQYF
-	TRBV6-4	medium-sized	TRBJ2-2	TGTGCCAGCAGTGACTCAAGCACCGGGGAGCTGTTTTTT	CASSDSSTGELFF
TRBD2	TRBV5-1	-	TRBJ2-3	TGCGCCAGCAGCCCTGGACTAGGTTCCCCGGGTACGCAGTATTTT	CASSPGLGSPGTQYF
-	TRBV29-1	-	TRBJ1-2	TGCAGCGTTGCATGGGACCGAGACTTTTTAGGCTACACCTTC	CSVAWDRDFLGYTF
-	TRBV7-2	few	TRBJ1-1	TGTGCCAGCAGCCTTAAGATTGGTGGCGATAAAGCTTTCTTT	CASSLKIGGDKAFF
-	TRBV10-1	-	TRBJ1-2	TGCGCCAGAAGTGTCAGAAGGGCTGCGGACTATGGCTACACCTTC	CARSVRRAADYGYTF
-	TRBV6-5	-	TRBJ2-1	TGCGCCAGCGACAATGAGCAGTTCTTC	CASDNEQFF
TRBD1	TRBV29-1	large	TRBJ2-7	TGCAGCGTTGATGGGACAGGGGACGAGCAGTACTTC	CSVDGTGDEQYF
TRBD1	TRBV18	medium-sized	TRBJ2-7	TGTGCCAGCTCAGGACAGGGTTCCGAGCAGTACTTC	CASSGQGSEQYF
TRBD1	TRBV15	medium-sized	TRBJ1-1	TGTGCCACCAGCAGAGGGTACAAGGACAGGGGACGAGCTTTCTTT	CATSRGYKDRGRAFF
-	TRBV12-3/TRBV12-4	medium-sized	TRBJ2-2	TGTGCCAGCAGTTTATCCAACAGGCACACCGGGGAGCTGTTTTTT	CASSLSNRHTGELFF
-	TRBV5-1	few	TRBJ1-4	TGCGCCAGCAGCTTCCGGGACAACGTTAATGAAAAACTGTTTTTT	CASSFRDNVNEKLFF
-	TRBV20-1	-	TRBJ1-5	TGCAGTGCTCTTTCGTTAGGCAGCAATCAGCCCCAGCATTTT	CSALSLGSNQPQHF
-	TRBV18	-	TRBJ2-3	TGTGCCAGCTCACCAAGCTACCTAAGCACAGATACGCAGTATTTT	CASSPSYLSTDTQYF
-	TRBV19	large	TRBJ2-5	TGTGCCAGTAGTTTTAGCAGCCAAGAGACCCAGTACTTC	CASSFSSQETQYF
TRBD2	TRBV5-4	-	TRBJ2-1	TGTGCCAGCAGCGTTAGGACTAGCGGTCACAATGAGCAGTTCTTC	CASSVRTSGHNEQFF
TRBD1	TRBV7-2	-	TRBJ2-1	TGTGCCAGCAGCTTAGGGGACAGGCGAACCAATGAGCAGTTCTTC	CASSLGDRRTNEQFF
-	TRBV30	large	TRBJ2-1	TGTGCCTGGAGTGTACAAGCGGTCTCAGCCCATGAGCAGTTCTTC	CAWSVQAVSAHEQFF
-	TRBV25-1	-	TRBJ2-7	TGTGCCAGCAGTGCGGCTGCCGGCTACGAGCAGTACTTC	CASSAAAGYEQYF
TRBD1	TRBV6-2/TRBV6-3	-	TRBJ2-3	TGTGCCAGCAGTTCCCAGGGGGACAGGGCTGATACGCAGTATTTT	CASSSQGDRADTQYF
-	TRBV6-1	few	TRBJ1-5	TGTGCCAGCAGTGCCACAGGGCCCAATCAGCCCCAGCATTTT	CASSATGPNQPQHF
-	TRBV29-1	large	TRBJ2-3	TGCAGCGTTGGTCCAGGGAGCACAGATACGCAGTATTTT	CSVGPGSTDTQYF
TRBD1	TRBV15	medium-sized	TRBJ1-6	TGTGCCACCGGGGAGGGGGCCTATTCACCCCTCCACTTT	CATGEGAYSPLHF
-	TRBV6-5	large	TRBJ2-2	TGTGCCAGCAGTTTTACCGGGGAGCTGTTTTTT	CASSFTGELFF
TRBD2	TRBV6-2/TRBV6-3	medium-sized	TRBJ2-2	TGTGCCAGCAGTCTAGCGGGAGTAGGGAACACCGGGGAGCTGTTTTTT	CASSLAGVGNTGELFF
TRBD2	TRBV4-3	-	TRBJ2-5	TGCGCCAGCAGCCCCCGGATGGGAGGGATCGCAGAGACCCAGTACTTC	CASSPRMGGIAETQYF
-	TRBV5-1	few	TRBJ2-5	TGCGCCAGCAGCTTAAACCAAGAGACCCAGTACTTC	CASSLNQETQYF
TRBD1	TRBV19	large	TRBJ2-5	TGTGCCAGTAGTATCCTACGGACAGGGTTGGGGGAGACCCAGTACTTC	CASSILRTGLGETQYF
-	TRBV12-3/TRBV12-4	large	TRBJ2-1	TGTGCCAGCATGCGGAATGAGCAGTTCTTC	CASMRNEQFF
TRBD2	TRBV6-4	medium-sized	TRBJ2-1	TGTGCCAGCAGTGAGGGACTAGCGGGTTACAATGAGCAGTTCTTC	CASSEGLAGYNEQFF
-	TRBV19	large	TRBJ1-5	TGTGCCAGTAGTCCGGTGTGGGGGTCTCTGCAGCCCCAGCATTTT	CASSPVWGSLQPQHF
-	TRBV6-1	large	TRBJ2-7	TGTGCCAGCAGCGATGTCTACAGGGATGACTACGAGCAGTACTTC	CASSDVYRDDYEQYF
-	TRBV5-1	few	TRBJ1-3	TGCGCCAGCGCAGACAGTGGAAACACCATATATTTT	CASADSGNTIYF
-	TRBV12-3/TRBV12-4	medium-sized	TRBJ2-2	TGTGCCAGCCGGAAAACCGGGGAGCTGTTTTTT	CASRKTGELFF
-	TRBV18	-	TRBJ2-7	TGTGCCAGCTCACCCGGTGAGGGGAAGGCCTACGAGCAGTACTTC	CASSPGEGKAYEQYF
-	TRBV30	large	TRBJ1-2	TGTGCCGGCCAGGATGGCTACACCTTC	CAGQDGYTF
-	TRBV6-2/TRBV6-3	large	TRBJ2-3	TGTGCCAGCAGTTACGCCACCCCCATTTCAGATACGCAGTATTTT	CASSYATPISDTQYF
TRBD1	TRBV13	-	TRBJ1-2	TGTGCCAGCCGGGGACAGGGGGAGGACTACACCTTC	CASRGQGEDYTF
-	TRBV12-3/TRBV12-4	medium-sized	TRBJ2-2	TGTGCCAGCAGTTTTCTGGGGCTCACGAACACCGGGGAGCTGTTTTTT	CASSFLGLTNTGELFF
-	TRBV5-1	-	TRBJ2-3	TGCGCCAGCAGCGAGGCCGCGGGTCCTACGCAGTATTTT	CASSEAAGPTQYF
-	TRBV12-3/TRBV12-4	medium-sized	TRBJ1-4	TGTGCCAGCACCCGAGGGGGGGAAAAACTGTTTTTT	CASTRGGEKLFF
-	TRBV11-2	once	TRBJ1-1	TGTGCCAGCAGCTTCTCCGTCACTGAAGCTTTCTTT	CASSFSVTEAFF
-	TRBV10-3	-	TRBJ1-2	TGTGCCATCAGTCTCAAGCAGGACTATGGCTACACCTTC	CAISLKQDYGYTF
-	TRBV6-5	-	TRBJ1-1	TGTGCCAGCAACTATAGACAGGCGTCGAACTCTGAAGCTTTCTTT	CASNYRQASNSEAFF
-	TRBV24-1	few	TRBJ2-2	TGTGCCACCAGTGAACAAAGGACAGATGCGAACACCGGGGAGCTGTTTTTT	CATSEQRTDANTGELFF